Listed below are T cell receptor beta chains from one sample, sequenced in a study of T cell repertoires in cytomegalovirus infection. MiXCR was run by TCRdb on the reads, yielding one entry per CDR3 protein. The sample contains some 180,000 distinct CDR3 sequences, approximately 9.6% of which appear only once. The sequencing sample was made of PBMCs. The receptors were gathered from a human donor in good health (CMV status not recorded). Some clones in this sample may be carry-over from other donors' samples. CDR3s include the opening cysteine and the closing phenylalanine or tryptophan. The D gene is left open where the match is weak. The listing skips clone size in some rows; elsewhere it reads once, few, many or a size class.

d_call j_call clone_size v_call cdr3_nt cdr3_aa
TRBD2 TRBJ2-2 many TRBV7-2 TGTGCCAGCAGACCTGAGGGACTAGCGGGGTCCGGGGAGCTGTTTTTT CASRPEGLAGSGELFF
NA TRBJ2-7 many TRBV12-3/TRBV12-4 TGTGCCAGCAGTATGACGCAGGGAAGCTACGAGCAGTACTTC CASSMTQGSYEQYF
TRBD2 TRBJ2-7 few TRBV7-6 TGTGCCAGCAGCTCCGGGACTAGCGGCGCCTACGAGCAGTACTTC CASSSGTSGAYEQYF
NA TRBJ1-1 many TRBV28 TGTGCCAGCAGTTCCTCCACACCACGCACCGCGTATGAAGCTTTCTTT CASSSSTPRTAYEAFF
NA TRBJ2-2 many TRBV11-2 TGTGCCAGCAGCACCAAGTACACCGGGGAGCTGTTTTTT CASSTKYTGELFF
NA TRBJ1-2 few TRBV10-3 TGTGCCATCAGTAACGACAGAAACTATGGCTACACCTTC CAISNDRNYGYTF
NA TRBJ2-7 NA TRBV20-1 TGCAGTGCTAGAGTTGTTAGGGGGTTCTACGAGCAGTACTTC CSARVVRGFYEQYF
TRBD1 TRBJ1-5 few TRBV20-1 TGCAGTGCTACGCCGGGACAGGGGTATCAGCCCCAGCATTTT CSATPGQGYQPQHF
NA TRBJ2-7 few TRBV5-1 TGCGCCAGCAGCTTGAACCGCCTATTCGAGCAGTACTTC CASSLNRLFEQYF
TRBD1 TRBJ2-1 NA TRBV19 TGTGCCAGTAGTATACCGGGACAGGCCTACAATGAGCAGTTCTTC CASSIPGQAYNEQFF
NA TRBJ2-5 many TRBV7-2 TGTGCCAGCAGGCTAGATAGGGTACAAGAGACCCAGTACTTC CASRLDRVQETQYF
NA TRBJ1-5 many TRBV28 TGTGCCAGCAGTCCCCTGACTCTTCAGCCCCAGCATTTT CASSPLTLQPQHF
TRBD1 TRBJ2-7 many TRBV14 TGTGCCAGCAGCCACAACGCCGGGGACAGGTTCACCTACGAGCAGTACTTC CASSHNAGDRFTYEQYF
NA TRBJ2-3 many TRBV7-2 TGTGCCAGCAGCGTAAGAGCGGCCACCACTGCAGATACGCAGTATTTT CASSVRAATTADTQYF
NA TRBJ2-7 many TRBV7-2 TGTGCCAGCAGCTCTAAAACCCTCTCCGAGCAGTACTTC CASSSKTLSEQYF
TRBD1 TRBJ2-6 many TRBV19 TGTGCCAGTAGTCTCTGGACAGGGTTCGGCTCTGGGGCCAACGTCCTGACTTTC CASSLWTGFGSGANVLTF
NA TRBJ2-1 many TRBV7-2 TGTGCCAGCAGGCCTCGGGACGGGCCCTACAATGAGCAGTTCTTC CASRPRDGPYNEQFF
NA TRBJ2-7 many TRBV7-8 TGTGCCAGCAGCGCTAGCTGGTGGCAGGCTCCTCCCGAGCAGTACTTC CASSASWWQAPPEQYF
NA TRBJ1-4 few TRBV12-3/TRBV12-4 TGTGCCAGCAGTTTACGGGGGCTTGGTAATGAAAAACTGTTTTTT CASSLRGLGNEKLFF
NA TRBJ1-4 many TRBV7-2 TGTGCCAGCAGCTCCAGGGGTCCAACTAATGAAAAACTGTTTTTT CASSSRGPTNEKLFF
NA TRBJ1-4 NA TRBV14 TGTGCCAGCAGCCAAGAGGGGCAGGTTACGGAAAAACTGTTTTTT CASSQEGQVTEKLFF
NA TRBJ1-6 NA TRBV28 TGTGCCAGCAGTTTCACAGGGATAAATTCACCCCTCCACTTT CASSFTGINSPLHF
TRBD1 TRBJ2-5 few TRBV20-1 TGCAGTGCGGAAGAAAGCAGGGGGCAAGAGACCCAGTACTTC CSAEESRGQETQYF
NA TRBJ2-1 few TRBV6-2/TRBV6-3 TGTGCCAGCAGCCCTCCACGTGGGAGGTCCCACAATGAGCAGTTCTTC CASSPPRGRSHNEQFF
NA TRBJ2-7 many TRBV20-1 TGCAGTGCTAGAGATCCCCAAGCTGACTACGAGCAGTACTTC CSARDPQADYEQYF
NA TRBJ2-1 many TRBV7-2 TGTGCCAGCAGCCAATACCAGAGCTCCTACAATGAGCAGTTCTTC CASSQYQSSYNEQFF
NA TRBJ1-1 many TRBV19 TGTGCCAGTAGCTGGGGAACGAACACTGAAGCTTTCTTT CASSWGTNTEAFF